The entry below gives a single T cell receptor beta chain sequence along with its context. Antigen: not known. The source of the sample is a study of cytomegalovirus exposure and HLA in healthy donors. Findings of the study overall: Later analysis suggested links between common viral pathogens and several top significant clusters.

This PCR relied on a set of 60 Vbeta primers and 13 Jbeta primers. Profiling relied on immunoSEQ multiplex PCR, and the TCRdb table lists in-frame clones only, not all of them. The sample lists tens of thousands of clones; roughly 70% were seen once. Despite likely unrecorded immune exposures, the donors were nominally healthy at the time of sampling. There are 15 residues in the CDR3. Trimming left V 3 bases short and J 6 bases short, with 14 bases between. CDR1 is LGHNA and CDR2 is YSLEER in the germline V gene. The source of this sequence is a man aged 50 to 59 in good health and CMV-seropositive. The chain has TRBV4-3 and TRBJ1-4; D perhaps matches TRBD1 (6 bases). Material: PBMCs. The CDR3 loop is CASSHTTGRDEKLFF. The CDR3 DNA is TGCGCCAGCAGCCATACTACAGGGCGGGATGAAAAACTGTTTTTT.